This entry lists 17 T cell receptor beta chains sequenced from one sample in a study of identical twins. One entry per CDR3 protein results from TCRdb running MiXCR on the 5' RACE reads. The sample consists of about 200,000 distinct CDR3 sequences, around 9.6% of them appearing once. The sequencing sample was made of memory (CD45RO+) T cells sorted from blood. These receptors were taken from a woman aged 18 to 35 in good health.

The rearrangement links TRBV7-2 to TRBJ2-7; 9 bases are shared with TRBD2. The CDR3 runs to 14 residues. Germline values: CDR1 SGHTA, CDR2 FQGNSA. The V segment lost 1 base and the J segment 7 bases; nucleotides outside the gene matches: 5. CDR3 nucleotide sequence: TGTGCCAGCAGCTTAGGTAGCGGGAGTAGGGAGCAGTACTTC. Its translation is CASSLGSGSREQYF.

In this sample, this clonotype turned up a few times. This rearrangement joins TRBV18 to TRBJ1-2; D is uncertain. The germline V and J ends were trimmed by 0 bases and 1 base, with 9 bases remaining between them. Germline CDR1 reads KGHSH; CDR2 reads LQKENI. CDR3 length: 15 amino acids. DNA of the CDR3: TGTGCCAGCTCACCACCCTTCGGCGTTAACTATGGCTACACCTTC. It is translated as CASSPPFGVNYGYTF.

The chain has TRBV20-1 and TRBJ2-7; 13 positions agree with TRBD2. Germline V gene data show CDR1 as DFQATT and CDR2 as SNEGSKA (reference sequence). V gave up 5 bases and J gave up 3 bases; unmatched junction bases: 4. This CDR3 spans 14 amino acids. In nucleotides, the CDR3 is TGCAGTGCTTCGACTAGCGGGAGGATCTACGAGCAGTACTTC. It yields the protein CSASTSGRIYEQYF.

This rearrangement joins TRBV9 to TRBJ1-1; unclear D gene. CDR3 length: 14 amino acids. V was pared by 4 bases and J by 4 bases, with 14 bases between. Germline assignment: CDR1 SGDLS and CDR2 YYNGEE. In DNA form, the CDR3 reads TGTGCCAGCAGCCCCCAACCTTCGGGCACTGAAGCTTTCTTT. It is translated as CASSPQPSGTEAFF.

This clonotype was detected a few times. Written as DNA, the CDR3 is TGTGCCAGCAGTTACTCGACAGGGGGGTACACTGAAGCTTTCTTT. Translation gives CASSYSTGGYTEAFF. J is TRBJ1-1 and V is TRBV6-5; TRBD1 agrees at 9 bases. The CDR3 is made up of 15 amino acids. Trimming at V came to 0 bases and at J to 3 bases, leaving 2 bases not matched to a gene. From germline, CDR1 is MNHEY and CDR2 SVGAGI.

This chain links TRBV6-5 with TRBJ2-7, with D perhaps being TRBD1 or TRBD2 (5 bases each). With 3 bases removed from V and 6 bases from J, the gap between germline ends came to 15 bases. Germline CDR1 MNHEY, CDR2 SVGAGI. CDR3 length: 14 amino acids. The CDR3 coding sequence is TGTGCCAGCAGTTATGGGACCCTCGGGCTCGAGCAGTACTTC. It codes for CASSYGTLGLEQYF.

This clonotype was picked up many times. The chain couples TRBV5-6 to TRBJ1-5; D not resolved. With 2 bases removed from V and 6 bases from J, the gap between germline ends came to 6 bases. CDR1 SGHDT and CDR2 YYEEEE come from the germline V gene. CDR3 length: 12 amino acids. Here the CDR3 DNA reads TGTGCCAGCAGCTTTGGTTTTCAGCCCCAGCATTTT. It is translated as CASSFGFQPQHF.

The chain has TRBV18 and TRBJ1-4, with a tentative D call TRBD1 (5 bases). CDR1 is KGHSH and CDR2 is LQKENI in the germline V gene. Trimming pared 1 base from V and 5 bases from J, leaving 11 bases between. The CDR3 loop spans 15 amino acids. The CDR3 sequence is CASSPLRARNEKLFF. CDR3 DNA: TGTGCCAGCTCACCACTCAGGGCGCGCAATGAAAAACTGTTTTTT.

The chain combines TRBV27 with TRBJ2-7; D gene unclear. The CDR3 loop spans 13 amino acids. Between the trimmed V and J ends, which lost 3 bases and 4 bases, there was a span of 10 bases. The germline gives CDR1 MNHEY, CDR2 SMNVEV (reference sequence). This chain's CDR3 is CASSFSLGYEQYF. The DNA of the CDR3 is TGTGCCAGCAGTTTTTCCTTGGGTTACGAGCAGTACTTC.

V gene TRBV6-2 or TRBV6-3 combines with J gene TRBJ2-7; 12 positions match TRBD2. CDR1 and CDR2 from the germline V gene are MNHEY and SVGEGT. V dropped 4 bases and J dropped 4; count of bases not matched to a gene: 5. The CDR3 length is 15 residues. CDR3 DNA sequence: TGTGCCAGCAGTTCAAACGGACTAGCGGGATACGAGCAGTACTTC. The encoded protein is CASSSNGLAGYEQYF.

This clonotype was observed a handful of times. The J gene is TRBJ2-1, the V gene TRBV5-1; D is unclear. This CDR3 is built from 13 residues. V shed 0 bases and J shed 12 bases, with 13 bases lying between them. Germline V gives CDR1 SGHRS, CDR2 YFSETQ. DNA for the CDR3: TGCGCCAGCAGCTTGGGAGGCAATAACGTGCAGTTCTTC. Translation: CASSLGGNNVQFF.

This chain connects TRBV20-1 to TRBJ2-6; TRBD2 might be the D (6 bases). The CDR3 totals 14 residues. Germline CDR1 DFQATT, CDR2 SNEGSKA (reference sequence). V was pared by 3 bases and J by 2 bases, with 8 bases between. In nucleotides, the CDR3 is TGCAGTGCTAGTAGCGGCCCTGGGGCCAACGTCCTGACTTTC. Protein product: CSASSGPGANVLTF.

The chain links TRBV14 to TRBJ2-5; 11 bases fit TRBD2. V trimming: 1 base; J trimming: 4 bases; junction bases outside the gene matches: 5. CDR1 is SGHDN, CDR2 FVKESK, per germline. The CDR3 runs 16 residues. The CDR3 protein is CASSQASGRFGETQYF. The CDR3 DNA reads as TGTGCCAGCAGCCAAGCTAGCGGGAGGTTTGGAGAGACCCAGTACTTC.

This clonotype has a handful of counts. This chain links TRBV29-1 with TRBJ2-3, with TRBD2 identical over 8 bases. J gave up 5 bases and V 5 bases, and 9 bases lay outside the gene matches. Germline assignment: CDR1 SQVTM and CDR2 ANQGSEA. The CDR3 contains 14 residues. DNA for the CDR3: TGCAGCGTTCTGGGCGGGAGGAGAATAGATACGCAGTATTTT. This encodes CSVLGGRRIDTQYF.

This clonotype was counted ten times or more. This chain uses TRBV7-2 with TRBJ2-1; 8 bases map to TRBD1. V gave up 2 bases and J gave up 2 bases; unmatched junction bases: 2. Germline V lookup: CDR1 SGHTA, CDR2 FQGNSA. The length of the CDR3 is 15 residues. The CDR3 DNA sequence: TGTGCCAGCAGCTTACAGGGGGCACCCTACAATGAGCAGTTCTTC. The encoded protein is CASSLQGAPYNEQFF.

The chain recombines TRBV20-1 with TRBJ1-4; 7 bases line up with TRBD1. J lost 5 bases, V lost 6 bases, and 12 bases had no gene match. The germline CDR1 and CDR2 sequences are DFQATT and SNEGSKA (reference sequence). This CDR3 comprises 15 residues. This CDR3 is CSASRAGGTNEKLFF. The CDR3 nucleotides read TGCAGTGCGTCACGGGCAGGGGGGACAAATGAAAAACTGTTTTTT.

This clonotype was seen a few times. The chain joins TRBV3-1 to TRBJ1-2; the D is unclear. Between the trimmed V and J ends, which lost 0 bases and 4 bases, there was a span of 15 bases. Per germline, CDR1 LGHDT and CDR2 YNNKEL (reference sequence). The CDR3 spans 16 residues. CDR3 sequence: CASSQDVTENFYGYTF. Written as DNA, the CDR3 is TGTGCCAGCAGCCAAGATGTCACAGAAAATTTCTATGGCTACACCTTC. The full variable domain, its missing parts supplied by reference TRBV3-1 and TRBJ1-2, is DTAVSQTPKYLVTQMGNDKSIKCEQNLGHDTMYWYKQDSKKFLKIMFSYNNKELIINETVPNRFSPKSPDKAHLNLHINSLELGDSAVYFCASSQDVTENFYGYTFGSGTRLTVV.